The entry below gives a single TCR beta chain sequence along with its context. These data are taken from a study of CD8 T cells in Susac syndrome. Reverse transcription of about 0.45 to 1 ug RNA was performed with random hexamers. Via MiXCR, TCRdb re-called the immunoSEQ multiplex PCR reads, giving one row per CDR3 protein. The sample has 80,000 to 90,000 distinct CDR3 sequences; about 93% are singletons. The CDR3 consists of 13 residues. V shed 4 bases, J shed 3 bases, and the junction held 2 bases outside the gene matches. CDR1 is SQVTM and CDR2 is ANQGSEA in the germline V gene. The receptor's source is a human donor in good health. The sequencing input was CD8+ T cells from PBMCs. The chain joins TRBV29-1 to TRBJ2-1, with 8 bases matching TRBD2. Here the CDR3 DNA reads TGCAGCGTTGGCCTAGCGGGCTACAATGAGCAGTTCTTC. Translating it yields CSVGLAGYNEQFF.